The 29 T cell receptor beta chains given below trace back to one sample, sequenced in a study of T cells after yellow fever vaccination. TCRdb reprocessed the 5' RACE reads via MiXCR and lists one record per CDR3 protein. This sample has more than 350,000 distinct CDR3 sequences, with 11% found just once. Sequencing used PBMCs, obtained on the day of the first yellow fever vaccination. The receptors derive from a man between 18 and 29 years old who received the YFV17D yellow fever vaccine.

The chain has TRBV24-1 and TRBJ2-1, with TRBD1 matching 10 bases. Germline CDR1 reads KGHDR; CDR2 reads SFDVKD. The CDR3 runs 16 residues. The V segment lost 4 bases and the J segment 3 bases; nucleotides outside the gene matches: 5. The CDR3 reads CATSDQGTGVYNEQFF. As DNA, the CDR3 is TGTGCCACCAGTGACCAGGGGACAGGGGTCTACAATGAGCAGTTCTTC.

This clonotype was detected a few times. This chain joins TRBV6-2 or TRBV6-3 and TRBJ2-7; 7 positions agree with TRBD1. Trimming took 5 bases from V and 7 from J; bases not matched to a gene: 14. The length of the CDR3 is 15 residues. Looked up from germline, CDR1 is MNHEY and CDR2 is SVGEGT. The CDR3 protein is CASSQAVTGRWEQYV. DNA for the CDR3: TGTGCCAGCAGTCAGGCAGTGACAGGGCGGTGGGAGCAGTACGTC.

The chain uses TRBV7-2 and TRBJ2-1; the D call may be TRBD1 or TRBD2 (5 bases each). The CDR3 length is 14 residues. Germline CDR1 is SGHTA and CDR2 is FQGNSA. The germline V and J ends were trimmed by 1 base and 5 bases, with 9 bases remaining between them. In nucleotides, the CDR3 is TGTGCCAGCAGCTTAGTGGTGGGGGACAATGAGCAGTTCTTC. It translates to CASSLVVGDNEQFF.

This clonotype was counted a few times. The chain is built from TRBV10-3 and TRBJ2-7, with 7 bases that match TRBD1. CDR1 ENHRY and CDR2 SYGVKD come from the germline V gene. J gave up 3 bases and V 11 bases, and 7 bases lay outside the gene matches. There are 12 residues in the CDR3. CDR3 protein: CAVEGQHYEQYF. CDR3 in DNA: TGTGCCGTCGAGGGACAGCACTACGAGCAGTACTTC.

This clonotype was counted at least ten times. The chain links TRBV5-4 to TRBJ2-2; a possible D gene is TRBD1 (6 bases). The ends were cut back, 1 base at V and 4 bases at J, with 11 bases in the middle. Germline V CDR1 and CDR2: SGHNT, YYREEE (reference sequence). This CDR3 contains 15 residues. The DNA for the CDR3 is TGTGCCAGCAGCTTGTCACAGGGTCGCACCGGGGAGCTGTTTTTT. Protein: CASSLSQGRTGELFF. Full variable domain (rest looked up from reference TRBV5-4 and TRBJ2-2): ETGVTQSPTHLIKTRGQQVTLRCSSQSGHNTVSWYQQALGQGPQFIFQYYREEENGRGNFPPRFSGLQFPNYSSELNVNALELDDSALYLCASSLSQGRTGELFFGEGSRLTVL.

V and J are TRBV19 and TRBJ1-4; D gene ambiguous. This CDR3 has 14 residues. CDR1 and CDR2 (germline): LNHDA, SQIVND (reference sequence). V was shortened by 7 bases and J by 7 bases, with 16 bases between the two germline ends. CDR3: CASTPPGISEKLFF. CDR3 bases: TGTGCCAGTACCCCTCCGGGGATAAGTGAAAAACTGTTTTTT.

This clonotype has more than one count but fewer than ten. The chain links TRBV7-4 to TRBJ1-1, with D unresolved. V lost 6 bases and J lost 3, with 8 bases in between. The germline V gene encodes CDR1 SGHVT and CDR2 SQSDAQ. The CDR3 contains 12 residues. The DNA of the CDR3 is TGTGCCAGCAGGAGCCCGGACACTGAAGCTTTCTTT. This sequence encodes CASRSPDTEAFF.

V usage is TRBV7-2 and J usage is TRBJ2-7; either TRBD1 or TRBD2 may fit D (6 bases each). V was pared by 0 bases and J by 3 bases, with 21 bases between. The germline CDR1 and CDR2 sequences are SGHTA and FQGNSA. This CDR3 is 18 amino acids long. The CDR3 protein is CASSLATAGEDPFYEQYV. CDR3 DNA sequence: TGTGCCAGCAGCTTAGCCACAGCAGGGGAGGACCCCTTCTACGAGCAGTACGTC.

This clonotype was detected many times. The chain combines TRBV28 with TRBJ2-7; D is unresolved. The CDR3 extends over 11 amino acids. Germline V gives CDR1 MDHEN, CDR2 SYDVKM. Trimming left V 6 bases short and J 6 bases short, with 9 bases between. The CDR3 bases are TGTGCCAGCAGCCGTGGACGCGAGCAGTACGTC. It specifies CASSRGREQYV.

This clonotype was seen more than once but under ten times. The chain links TRBV27 to TRBJ1-1; 8 bases are a match to TRBD1. The V gene end was trimmed by 5 bases and the J gene end by 0 bases; junction bases not matched to a gene: 5. The CDR3 has 15 amino acids. The germline V gene has CDR1 MNHEY and CDR2 SMNVEV (reference sequence). The CDR3 DNA follows: TGTGCCAGCAGTCCGGGGGACAGGATGAACACTGAAGCTTTCTTT. It codes for CASSPGDRMNTEAFF.

The sample holds a few counts of this clonotype. The chain combines TRBV5-8 with TRBJ2-7, with D perhaps TRBD1 or TRBD2 (5 bases each). The CDR3 runs 14 residues. With 5 bases removed from V and 3 bases from J, the gap between germline ends came to 15 bases. Germline loops: CDR1 SGHTS, CDR2 YDEGEE. This CDR3 is CASRLRDALYEQYF. CDR3 bases: TGTGCCAGCAGACTCCGGGACGCACTCTACGAGCAGTACTTC.

The rearrangement links TRBV18 to TRBJ1-2; D is unclear. CDR3 length equals 12 residues. Germline values: CDR1 KGHSH, CDR2 LQKENI. V lost 5 bases and J lost 4, with 8 bases in between. Here the CDR3 DNA reads TGTGCCAGCTCATGGGGAGGCTATGGCTACACCTTC. This translates into CASSWGGYGYTF.

This clonotype was detected many times. The chain recombines TRBV3-1 with TRBJ1-1, with D unclear. V lost 1 base to trimming and J lost 0 bases, with 12 bases between them. Germline V gene lookup returns CDR1 LGHDT and CDR2 YNNKEL (reference sequence). The CDR3 covers 16 residues. Here the CDR3 reads CASSQGLERMNTEAFF. The CDR3 DNA sequence: TGTGCCAGCAGCCAAGGTTTGGAGCGAATGAACACTGAAGCTTTCTTT.

This clonotype was counted between two and nine times. The rearrangement links TRBV28 to TRBJ2-7; the D is unclear. CDR1 and CDR2 from the germline V gene are MDHEN and SYDVKM. The CDR3 consists of 13 residues. Trimming stripped 7 bases from V and 6 bases from J, with 16 bases between. CDR3 DNA: TGTGCCAGCAATTGGGGAAACAGACTCGAGCAGTACTTC. Translated, it gives CASNWGNRLEQYF.

The CDR3 reads CASSLEVSDIQYF. In DNA, the CDR3 is TGTGCCAGCAGCTTGGAGGTATCGGACATTCAGTACTTC. The rearrangement links TRBV11-2 to TRBJ2-4, with D possibly TRBD2 on 5 matching bases. From germline, CDR1 is SGHAT and CDR2 FQNNGV. The CDR3 is 13 amino acids. V lost 3 bases and J lost 8, with 11 bases in between. The variable domain in full, completed from reference TRBV11-2 and TRBJ2-4, reads EAGVAQSPRYKIIEKRQSVAFWCNPISGHATLYWYQQILGQGPKLLIQFQNNGVVDDSQLPKDRFSAERLKGVDSTLKIQPAKLEDSAVYLCASSLEVSDIQYFGAGTRLSVL.

There are a few counts of this clonotype. The chain has TRBV12-3 or TRBV12-4 and TRBJ1-2, with D uncertain. This CDR3 is 12 amino acids long. Deletions cut 6 bases from V and 2 bases from J, with 7 bases between. The CDR3 sequence: CASRNRNYGYTF. The CDR3 DNA reads TGTGCCAGCAGAAACCGAAACTATGGCTACACCTTC.

The chain is built from TRBV11-1 and TRBJ1-1; 8 bases match TRBD1. After removal of 5 bases from V and 0 bases from J, the junction contained 5 bases not matched to a gene. The CDR3 has 15 residues. From germline, CDR1 is SGHAT and CDR2 FQDESV (reference sequence). This chain's CDR3 is CASSVDRGLNTEAFF. The CDR3, as DNA: TGTGCCAGCAGCGTAGACAGGGGATTGAACACTGAAGCTTTCTTT.

This clonotype appeared many times. V gene TRBV12-3 or TRBV12-4 combines with J gene TRBJ2-7; 8 bases are shared with TRBD1. The CDR3 is 14 residues long. J was trimmed by 2 bases and V by 8 bases; bases with no gene match: 8. CDR3 in amino acids: CASSLRQGTYEQYF. The CDR3 coding sequence is TGTGCCAGCTCCCTCCGACAGGGGACCTACGAGCAGTACTTC.

A few counts support this clonotype. The chain recombines TRBV7-3 with TRBJ2-1, with D unresolved. Germline V CDR1 and CDR2: SGHTA, FQGTGA. The CDR3 contains 13 residues. Trimming removed 5 bases at V and 8 bases at J, with 13 bases between. CDR3 amino acids: CASSLINVDEQFF. The CDR3 DNA is TGTGCCAGCAGCCTGATAAACGTGGATGAGCAGTTCTTC.

V gene TRBV25-1 combines with J gene TRBJ2-7; D may be TRBD2 (7 bases). V lost 6 bases and J lost 6, with 15 bases in between. Germline CDR1 is MGHDK and CDR2 is SYGVNS. This CDR3 contains 13 residues. The CDR3 DNA reads as TGTGCCAGCAGCCGGACGGGGGGCCGCGAGCAGTACTTC. It yields the protein CASSRTGGREQYF.

This clonotype has just a few counts. The chain uses TRBV7-9 and TRBJ1-2; D possibly corresponds to TRBD1 (5 bases). The CDR3 spans 13 residues. Trimming cost V 7 bases and J 7 bases, with 16 bases left between them. Germline V gives CDR1 SEHNR, CDR2 FQNEAQ (reference sequence). CDR3 amino acids: CASKPGPSIGYTF. The CDR3 coding sequence is TGTGCCAGCAAACCAGGGCCGAGTATTGGCTACACCTTC.

This clonotype has just a few counts. The chain joins TRBV7-6 to TRBJ1-3, with D uncertain. The CDR3 runs to 14 residues. V dropped 2 bases and J dropped 3 bases, with 8 bases sitting between them. Germline CDR1 reads SGHVS; CDR2 reads FNYEAQ. CDR3 DNA: TGTGCCAGCAGCTTACTACTTGGTGGAAACACCATATATTTT. It encodes CASSLLLGGNTIYF.

Only a few counts were recorded for this clonotype. V is TRBV4-3 and J is TRBJ2-7; D possibly corresponds to TRBD1 (6 bases). Trimming stripped 5 bases from V and 3 bases from J, with 17 bases between. Germline-derived CDR1 and CDR2 are LGHNA and YSLEER. The CDR3 consists of 15 residues. The CDR3 DNA is TGCGCCAGCAGCGAGGGCCCGGGACATAACTACGAGCAGTACTTC. Protein product: CASSEGPGHNYEQYF.

The chain recombines TRBV20-1 with TRBJ1-1; TRBD1 matches at 10 bases. Germline V gene lookup returns CDR1 DFQATT and CDR2 SNEGSKA (reference sequence). J was trimmed by 4 bases and V by 5 bases; bases with no gene match: 4. This CDR3 spans 13 amino acids. The CDR3 coding sequence is TGCAGTGCTCGACAGGGGGCGGGCACTGAAGCTTTCTTT. Translation gives CSARQGAGTEAFF.

In this sample, this clonotype turned up a few times. V usage is TRBV6-2 or TRBV6-3 and J usage is TRBJ2-4; D is tentatively TRBD1 or TRBD2 (5 bases each). The germline gives CDR1 MNHEY, CDR2 SVGEGT. V gave up 2 bases and J gave up 1 base, with 9 bases separating them. This CDR3 spans 15 amino acids. The CDR3 here is CASSYVGTAKNIQYF. DNA of the CDR3: TGTGCCAGCAGTTACGTAGGGACGGCCAAAAACATTCAGTACTTC.

This clonotype was seen at least ten times. The chain links TRBV6-1 to TRBJ2-7; the D is unclear. Trimming removed 2 bases from V and 0 bases from J, with 8 bases in between. There are 14 residues in the CDR3. Germline V gene lookup returns CDR1 MNHNS and CDR2 SASEGT. For the CDR3, the DNA is TGTGCCAGCAGTGAAAGGGCGGTCTCCTACGAGCAGTACGTC. Its protein is CASSERAVSYEQYV.

This clonotype was detected a few times. The rearrangement links TRBV5-6 to TRBJ2-5; tentatively, D is TRBD1 or TRBD2 (5 bases each). CDR1 is SGHDT, CDR2 YYEEEE, per germline. V lost 3 bases and J 0 bases, leaving 18 bases between the germline ends. The CDR3 contains 17 residues. CDR3: CASSSLRDRMNQETQYF. The CDR3 coding sequence is TGTGCCAGCAGCTCTTTACGGGACCGTATGAACCAAGAGACCCAGTACTTC.

This clonotype was picked up a small number of times. The chain uses TRBV20-1 and TRBJ2-1; TRBD2 matches at 13 bases. J was trimmed by 3 bases and V by 2 bases; bases with no gene match: 7. Germline loops: CDR1 DFQATT, CDR2 SNEGSKA (reference sequence). This CDR3 contains 17 residues. The DNA for the CDR3 is TGCAGTGCTAGAAAATCGGGGACTAGCGGGGTCTACAATGAGCAGTTCTTC. Protein sequence: CSARKSGTSGVYNEQFF.

This clonotype showed up just a few times. V gene TRBV21-1 combines with J gene TRBJ1-3. TRBV21-1 is flagged as a pseudogene. The CDR3 runs 12 residues. CDR3 nucleotide sequence: TGTGCCAAGTACAGGTCTGGAAACACCATATATTTT. It yields the protein CAKYRSGNTIYF.